This TCR beta chain is drawn from a study of CD8 T cells in Susac syndrome. Random hexamers served to reverse transcribe about 0.5 to 1 ug RNA. A multiplex approach, immunoSEQ multiplex PCR, amplified TCR beta CDR3 across 54 Vbeta and 13 Jbeta. TCRdb ran MiXCR on the immunoSEQ multiplex PCR reads and lists one entry per CDR3 protein. The sample lists around 99,000 distinct CDR3 sequences, roughly 96% seen once, with 0.096% in the top ten. TCR beta sequencing covered blood CD8+ and CD4+ T cells. The control group consisted of healthy donors matched for age and sex. TEMRA cells were FACS-enriched, with CD8+ and CD4+ T cells isolated negatively. The sequence came from a human donor in good health. The sequenced sample was CD4+ T cells from PBMCs.

The CDR3 DNA reads TGTGCCACGGCAGGGGATTACAATGAGCAGTTCTTC. This gives the protein CATAGDYNEQFF. The gene calls are TRBV2 and TRBJ2-1; a possible D gene is TRBD1 (6 bases). The germline V and J ends were trimmed by 10 bases and 4 bases, with 11 bases remaining between them. The V gene's germline CDR1 is SNHLY and CDR2 FYNNEI. CDR3 length: 12 amino acids. The complete variable domain, with remaining parts taken from reference TRBV2 and TRBJ2-1, reads EPEVTQTPSHQVTQMGQEVILRCVPISNHLYFYWYRQILGQKVEFLVSFYNNEISEKSEIFDDQFSVERPDGSNFTLKIRSTKLEDSAMYFCATAGDYNEQFFGPGTRLTVL.